This note documents a single TCR beta chain sequence. The data originate from a study of early T cells in non-severe SARS-CoV-2 infection. V shed 2 bases and J shed 6 bases, with 15 bases lying between them. From germline, CDR1 is SGHRS and CDR2 YFSETQ. The CDR3 has 14 amino acids. TCRdb analysed the 5' RACE reads with MiXCR anew, one entry per CDR3 protein. This table holds roughly 120,000 distinct CDR3 sequences, 15% found once. The sequenced sample was whole blood. The genes are TRBV5-1 and TRBJ2-7; D is undetermined. This clonotype was obtained from an adult who was a healthcare worker with PCR-confirmed SARS-CoV-2 infection or an uninfected control (not recorded which). The CDR3 region is CASSLMPDSGEQYF. CDR3 nucleotide sequence: TGCGCCAGCAGCTTAATGCCGGATTCGGGCGAGCAGTACTTC.